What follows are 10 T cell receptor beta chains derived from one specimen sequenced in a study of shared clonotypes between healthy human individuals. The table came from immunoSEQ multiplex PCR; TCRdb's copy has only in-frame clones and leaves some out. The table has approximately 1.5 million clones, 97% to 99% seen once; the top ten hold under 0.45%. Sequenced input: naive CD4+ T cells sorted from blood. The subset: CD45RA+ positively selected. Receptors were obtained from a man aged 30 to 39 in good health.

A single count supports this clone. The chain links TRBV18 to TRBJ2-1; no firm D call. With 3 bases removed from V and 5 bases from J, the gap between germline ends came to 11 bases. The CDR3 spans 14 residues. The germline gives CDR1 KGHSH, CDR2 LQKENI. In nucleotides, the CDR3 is TGTGCCAGCTCACCTTTAGGGCCAGACAATGAGCAGTTCTTC. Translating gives CASSPLGPDNEQFF.

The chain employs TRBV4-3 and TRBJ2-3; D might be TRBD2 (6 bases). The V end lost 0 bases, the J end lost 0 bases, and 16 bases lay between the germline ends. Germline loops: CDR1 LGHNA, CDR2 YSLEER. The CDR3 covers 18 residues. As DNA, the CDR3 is TGCGCCAGCAGCCAAGAACTGGGGTGGGGGGAGAGCACAGATACGCAGTATTTT. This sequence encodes CASSQELGWGESTDTQYF.

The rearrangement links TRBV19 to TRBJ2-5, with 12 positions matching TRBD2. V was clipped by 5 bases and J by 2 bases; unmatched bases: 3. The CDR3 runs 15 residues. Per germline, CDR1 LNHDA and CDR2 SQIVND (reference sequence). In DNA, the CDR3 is TGTGCCAGTAGTCCACTAGCGGGGGGTCAAGAGACCCAGTACTTC. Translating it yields CASSPLAGGQETQYF.

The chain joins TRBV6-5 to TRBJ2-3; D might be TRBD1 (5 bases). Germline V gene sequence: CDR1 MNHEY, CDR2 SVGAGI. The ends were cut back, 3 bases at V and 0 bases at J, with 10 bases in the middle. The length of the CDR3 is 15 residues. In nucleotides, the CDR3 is TGTGCCAGCAGTTATGGGCGGACAAGCACAGATACGCAGTATTTT. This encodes CASSYGRTSTDTQYF.

CDR3 amino acids: CASSPFPDRVYNEQFF. The CDR3 nucleotides read TGTGCCAGCAGCCCGTTTCCCGACCGAGTCTACAATGAGCAGTTCTTC. The chain recombines TRBV9 with TRBJ2-1; D remains unclear. CDR3 size: 16 residues. V was cut by 4 bases and J by 3 bases, with 17 bases left in between. Germline CDR1 reads SGDLS; CDR2 reads YYNGEE. Full variable domain (outside the CDR3, taken from reference TRBV9 and TRBJ2-1): DSGVTQTPKHLITATGQRVTLRCSPRSGDLSVYWYQQSLDQGLQFLIQYYNGEERAKGNILERFSAQQFPDLHSELNLSSLELGDSALYFCASSPFPDRVYNEQFFGPGTRLTVL.

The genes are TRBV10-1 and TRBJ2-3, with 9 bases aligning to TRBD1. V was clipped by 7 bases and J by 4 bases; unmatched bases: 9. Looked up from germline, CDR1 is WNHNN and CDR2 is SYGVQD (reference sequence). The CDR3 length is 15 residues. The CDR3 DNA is TGCGCCAGCACTCCGGGACAGGGTCGTCCAGATACGCAGTATTTT. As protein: CASTPGQGRPDTQYF.

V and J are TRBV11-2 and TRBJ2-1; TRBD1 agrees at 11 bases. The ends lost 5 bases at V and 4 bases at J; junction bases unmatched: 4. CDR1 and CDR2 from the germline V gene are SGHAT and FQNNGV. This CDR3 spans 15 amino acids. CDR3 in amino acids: CASSQDRGPYNEQFF. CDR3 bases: TGTGCCAGCAGCCAGGACAGGGGGCCTTACAATGAGCAGTTCTTC. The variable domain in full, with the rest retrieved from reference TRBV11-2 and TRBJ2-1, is EAGVAQSPRYKIIEKRQSVAFWCNPISGHATLYWYQQILGQGPKLLIQFQNNGVVDDSQLPKDRFSAERLKGVDSTLKIQPAKLEDSAVYLCASSQDRGPYNEQFFGPGTRLTVL.

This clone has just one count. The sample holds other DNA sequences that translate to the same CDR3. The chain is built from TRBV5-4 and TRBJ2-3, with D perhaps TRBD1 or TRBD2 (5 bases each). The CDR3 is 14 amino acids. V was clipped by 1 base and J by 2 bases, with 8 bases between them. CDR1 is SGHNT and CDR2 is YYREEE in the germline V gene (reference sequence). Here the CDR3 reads CASSLWGNTDTQYF. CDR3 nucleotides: TGTGCCAGCAGCTTGTGGGGGAACACAGATACGCAGTATTTT.

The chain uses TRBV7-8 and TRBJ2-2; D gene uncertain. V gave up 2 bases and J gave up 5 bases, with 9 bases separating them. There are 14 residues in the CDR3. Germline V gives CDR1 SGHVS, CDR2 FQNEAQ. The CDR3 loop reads CASSLIVETGELFF. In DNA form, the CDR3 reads TGTGCCAGCAGCTTAATTGTCGAGACCGGGGAGCTGTTTTTT. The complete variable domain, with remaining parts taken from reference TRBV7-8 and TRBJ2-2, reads GAGVSQSPRYKVAKRGQDVALRCDPISGHVSLFWYQQALGQGPEFLTYFQNEAQLDKSGLPSDRFFAERPEGSVSTLKIQRTQQEDSAVYLCASSLIVETGELFFGEGSRLTVL.

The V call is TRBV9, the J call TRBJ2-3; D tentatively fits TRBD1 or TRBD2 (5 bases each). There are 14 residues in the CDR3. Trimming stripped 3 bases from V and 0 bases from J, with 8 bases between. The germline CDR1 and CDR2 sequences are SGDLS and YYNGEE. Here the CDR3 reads CASSAGDSTDTQYF. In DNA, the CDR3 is TGTGCCAGCAGCGCCGGGGACAGCACAGATACGCAGTATTTT.